The 20 T cell receptor beta chains reported below all come from one sample, sequenced in a study of T cell responses to AZD1222 COVID-19 vaccine. TCRdb keeps only in-frame clones here, not all; method: immunoSEQ multiplex PCR. The sample consists of about 96,000 clones, about 90% of them appearing once. The sample here was peripheral blood, taken on day 0 of MenACWY control vaccination. Receptors originate from an adult in good health.

This chain joins TRBV3-1 (or the pseudogene TRBV3-2) and TRBJ2-3, with 8 bases identical to TRBD1. V gave up 0 bases and J gave up 4 bases; unmatched junction bases: 9. The CDR3 covers 17 residues. CDR1 is LGHDT, CDR2 YNNKEL, per germline (reference sequence). The CDR3 loop is CASSQEGTGLGPDTQYF. The CDR3 DNA reads TGTGCCAGCAGCCAAGAAGGGACAGGCCTTGGTCCAGATACGCAGTATTTT.

This clone was seen more than once but under ten times. This sequence joins TRBV29-1 and TRBJ2-2, with 8 bases that match TRBD2. After removal of 0 bases from V and 0 bases from J, the junction contained 3 bases not matched to a gene. Germline CDR1 and CDR2: SQVTM and ANQGSEA. This CDR3 is built from 16 residues. The chain's CDR3 is CSVEDPAGANTGELFF. The CDR3 region has the DNA TGCAGCGTTGAAGATCCAGCGGGGGCGAACACCGGGGAGCTGTTTTTT.

The CDR3 spells CASSSKGTAGGYF. The DNA of the CDR3 is TGTGCCAGCAGCAGCAAAGGGACTGCCGGGGGGTATTTT. The chain recombines TRBV5-6 with TRBJ2-3, with D possibly matching TRBD2 (6 bases). Trimming cost V 4 bases and J 14 bases, with 20 bases left between them. This CDR3 is built from 13 residues. The V gene's germline CDR1 is SGHDT and CDR2 YYEEEE. Filled out from reference TRBV5-6 and TRBJ2-3, the complete variable domain reads DAGVTQSPTHLIKTRGQQVTLRCSPKSGHDTVSWYQQALGQGPQFIFQYYEEEERQRGNFPDRFSGHQFPNYSSELNVNALLLGDSALYLCASSSKGTAGGYFGPGTRLTVL.

The chain carries TRBV7-2 and TRBJ2-1; no firm D call. Trimming took off 7 bases at V and 0 bases at J, with 13 bases between the two ends. The CDR3 totals 15 residues. Germline loops: CDR1 SGHTA, CDR2 FQGNSA. The CDR3 protein is CASNSYASSYNEQFF. As DNA, the CDR3 is TGTGCCAGCAACTCCTACGCGAGCTCCTACAATGAGCAGTTCTTC.

The chain joins TRBV3-1 (or the pseudogene TRBV3-2) to TRBJ1-1, with no clear D. Trimming removed 1 base at V and 3 bases at J, with 9 bases between. Germline CDR1 and CDR2: LGHDT and YNNKEL (reference sequence). This CDR3 comprises 14 residues. This chain's CDR3 is CASSQAGVDTEAFF. The CDR3 nucleotides are TGTGCCAGCAGCCAAGCCGGCGTGGACACTGAAGCTTTCTTT.

The V gene is TRBV5-5, the J gene TRBJ2-1, with TRBD1 identical over 9 bases. The CDR3 sequence is 15 residues long. CDR1 and CDR2 from the germline V gene are SGHKS and YYEKEE (reference sequence). V lost 4 bases to trimming and J lost 7 bases; unmatched junction nucleotides: 9. In DNA form, the CDR3 reads TGTGCCAGCAGCCTCCGGGACAGGGCCTGGAATGAGCAGTTCTTC. Translation: CASSLRDRAWNEQFF.

This chain links TRBV28 with TRBJ2-7, with D perhaps given as TRBD1 or TRBD2 (6 bases each). The CDR3 totals 13 residues. Germline V gene sequence: CDR1 MDHEN, CDR2 SYDVKM. Trimming pared 3 bases from V and 7 bases from J, leaving 13 bases between. DNA of the CDR3: TGTGCCAGCAGTTTCGGGGGCGCGGGGGAGCAGTACTTC. Protein: CASSFGGAGEQYF.

This clone appeared once. The chain combines TRBV12-3 or TRBV12-4 with TRBJ1-2; 10 bases are a match to TRBD1. J lost 8 bases, V lost 7 bases, and 7 bases had no gene match. The CDR3 sequence is 13 residues long. CDR3 sequence reads: CASTMTGGWGYTF. CDR3 nucleotide sequence: TGTGCCAGCACCATGACAGGGGGCTGGGGCTACACCTTC.

The chain couples TRBV7-3 to TRBJ1-5; D is undetermined. The germline V gene encodes CDR1 SGHTA and CDR2 FQGTGA. The V and J ends lost 0 bases and 2 bases respectively, with 2 bases between them. This CDR3 is 13 amino acids long. DNA for the CDR3: TGTGCCAGCAGCTTAACCGGCAATCAGCCCCAGCATTTT. This encodes CASSLTGNQPQHF.

This chain joins TRBV6-2 or TRBV6-3 and TRBJ2-2, with D perhaps matching TRBD1 (5 bases). V was clipped by 5 bases and J by 4 bases, with 8 bases between them. This CDR3 has 13 residues. Germline lookup yields CDR1 MNHEY and CDR2 SVGEGT. The CDR3 reads CASSPQGTGELFF. The CDR3, as DNA: TGTGCCAGCAGTCCCCAGGGCACCGGGGAGCTGTTTTTT.

The V call is TRBV27, the J call TRBJ2-2; no reliable D call. Germline loops: CDR1 MNHEY, CDR2 SMNVEV (reference sequence). V lost 3 bases and J 6 bases, leaving 20 bases between the germline ends. This CDR3 has 17 residues. DNA of the CDR3: TGTGCCAGCAGTTTTACCCCCGTTTATAGTACCCCCGGGGAGCTGTTTTTT. This translates into CASSFTPVYSTPGELFF.

A few counts support this clone. This chain joins TRBV10-1 and TRBJ2-5, with no clear D. The germline V gene encodes CDR1 WNHNN and CDR2 SYGVQD (reference sequence). V was cut by 1 base and J by 2 bases, with 11 bases left in between. The CDR3 is 15 amino acids. The CDR3 sequence is CASSELRIGQETQYF. CDR3 DNA sequence: TGCGCCAGCAGTGAGTTAAGGATAGGGCAAGAGACCCAGTACTTC.

The rearrangement joins TRBV5-1 to TRBJ2-3; D might be TRBD1 or TRBD2, each matching 5 bases. V gave up 1 base and J gave up 6 bases, with 12 bases separating them. This CDR3 has 14 amino acids. Germline V gene lookup returns CDR1 SGHRS and CDR2 YFSETQ. The CDR3 DNA reads TGCGCCAGCAGCTTGCGGGGCCGGGGTGATACGCAGTATTTT. Translating gives CASSLRGRGDTQYF.

The CDR3 is CASSQTPGLASEQYF. CDR3 nucleotide sequence: TGTGCCAGCAGCCAAACCCCCGGACTAGCGAGCGAGCAGTACTTC. The rearrangement links TRBV3-1 (or the pseudogene TRBV3-2) to TRBJ2-7; 9 bases line up with TRBD2. Germline V CDR1 and CDR2: LGHDT, YNNKEL (reference sequence). The CDR3 totals 15 residues. V trimming: 2 bases; J trimming: 6 bases; junction bases outside the gene matches: 8.

This rearrangement joins TRBV7-8 to TRBJ1-2, with a weak D call TRBD1 (6 bases). Trimming took 1 base from V and 8 from J, leaving 20 bases between them. This CDR3 has 16 residues. CDR1 and CDR2 from the germline V gene are SGHVS and FQNEAQ. The CDR3 loop reads CASSLGGGGQVGGYTF. CDR3 nucleotides: TGTGCCAGCAGCTTAGGGGGCGGGGGACAAGTAGGCGGCTACACCTTC. Complete variable domain (other parts from reference TRBV7-8 and TRBJ1-2): GAGVSQSPRYKVAKRGQDVALRCDPISGHVSLFWYQQALGQGPEFLTYFQNEAQLDKSGLPSDRFFAERPEGSVSTLKIQRTQQEDSAVYLCASSLGGGGQVGGYTFGSGTRLTVV.

This clone was recorded only once. The chain links TRBV27 to TRBJ2-3, with 11 bases matching TRBD2. The CDR3 runs 17 residues. After removal of 5 bases from V and 5 bases from J, the junction contained 12 bases not matched to a gene. The germline V gene has CDR1 MNHEY and CDR2 SMNVEV (reference sequence). CDR3 nucleotides: TGTGCCAGCAGTAAACTAGCGGGGGTGACCTTGGGAGATACGCAGTATTTT. Translation gives CASSKLAGVTLGDTQYF.

This rearrangement joins TRBV15 to TRBJ1-1; D is possibly TRBD1 (5 bases). The CDR3 sequence is 15 residues long. V dropped 1 base and J dropped 0 bases, with 9 bases sitting between them. CDR1 and CDR2 (germline): LNHNV, YYDKDF (reference sequence). The CDR3 loop is CATSRGGAMNTEAFF. The DNA of the CDR3 is TGTGCCACCAGCAGAGGAGGGGCCATGAACACTGAAGCTTTCTTT.

This clone is a singleton in its sample. J is TRBJ2-7 and V is TRBV19, with D possibly called TRBD1 or TRBD2 (5 bases each). CDR3 length equals 12 residues. Per germline, CDR1 LNHDA and CDR2 SQIVND (reference sequence). The V end lost 7 bases, the J end lost 0 bases, and 7 bases lay between the germline ends. CDR3 sequence (DNA): TGTGCCAGTATGGGGGTCTCCTACGAGCAGTACTTC. Protein: CASMGVSYEQYF. The complete variable domain, with remaining parts taken from reference TRBV19 and TRBJ2-7, reads DGGITQSPKYLFRKEGQNVTLSCEQNLNHDAMYWYRQDPGQGLRLIYYSQIVNDFQKGDIAEGYSVSREKKESFPLTVTSAQKNPTAFYLCASMGVSYEQYFGPGTRLTVT.

The CDR3 region has the DNA TGTGCCAGCAGCCTCCGGGACCCTAGGGAAGATACGCAGTATTTT. It yields the protein CASSLRDPREDTQYF. V gene TRBV28 combines with J gene TRBJ2-3; possibly TRBD1 or TRBD2 for D (5 bases each). With 6 bases removed from V and 5 bases from J, the gap between germline ends came to 18 bases. The germline V gene encodes CDR1 MDHEN and CDR2 SYDVKM. CDR3 length: 15 amino acids. The variable domain in full, with the rest retrieved from reference TRBV28 and TRBJ2-3, is DVKVTQSSRYLVKRTGEKVFLECVQDMDHENMFWYRQDPGLGLRLIYFSYDVKMKEKGDIPEGYSVSREKKERFSLILESASTNQTSMYLCASSLRDPREDTQYFGPGTRLTVL.

In this sample, this clone turned up once. This chain joins TRBV2 and TRBJ1-5, with TRBD1 identical over 7 bases. J was trimmed by 5 bases and V by 2 bases; bases with no gene match: 9. Germline V gene lookup returns CDR1 SNHLY and CDR2 FYNNEI. CDR3 length: 16 amino acids. The CDR3 region has the DNA TGTGCCAGCAGTGAAACGGCAGGGGGTCTTGATCAGCCCCAGCATTTT. Residues: CASSETAGGLDQPQHF.